The 32 T cell receptor beta chains listed next were all sequenced from one sample in a study of read filtering for tumor transcriptome and immune sequencing. This library used 300 to 500 ng RNA and molecular barcoded adaptors spanning alpha/delta and beta/gamma chains. In TCRdb, the reads were re-called with MiXCR into one record per CDR3 protein. This sample has 37,000 or so distinct CDR3 sequences, with roughly an eighth found just once. Sequencing used a population of CD138-negative cells sorted from bone marrow. The receptor set was obtained from a donor aged 40 or older with multiple myeloma.

This clonotype occurred many times. The J gene is TRBJ2-7, the V gene TRBV27, with 7 bases lining up with TRBD1. J lost 6 bases, V lost 4 bases, and 9 bases had no gene match. The germline V gene encodes CDR1 MNHEY and CDR2 SMNVEV (reference sequence). This CDR3 comprises 14 residues. The CDR3: CASSSRQGRGEQYF. The CDR3 nucleotides are TGTGCCAGCAGTTCTAGACAGGGACGAGGCGAGCAGTACTTC.

This clonotype was counted many times. The chain links TRBV12-5 to TRBJ1-1; D is unresolved. The germline V gene has CDR1 LGHNT and CDR2 FRNRAP. There are 13 residues in the CDR3. Trimming pared 4 bases from V and 8 bases from J, leaving 14 bases between. The CDR3 reads CASGSSGLDEAFF. CDR3 nucleotides: TGTGCTAGTGGTTCCTCGGGCCTCGACGAAGCTTTCTTT.

This clonotype was observed many times. The V and J genes are TRBV12-3 or TRBV12-4 and TRBJ2-1, with D possibly TRBD1 on 6 matching bases. V gave up 8 bases and J gave up 6 bases, with 11 bases separating them. This CDR3 has 12 amino acids. The CDR3, as DNA: TGTGCCAGCTCGCCAGGGGTCAATGAGCAGTTCTTC. Translated, it gives CASSPGVNEQFF.

There are many counts of this clonotype. V is TRBV4-3 and J is TRBJ2-7, with 10 bases aligning to TRBD2. Germline V gene sequence: CDR1 LGHNA, CDR2 YSLEER. With 4 bases clipped from V and 2 bases from J, the junction kept 5 bases outside the gene matches. The CDR3 has 15 residues. The CDR3 sequence is CASSPRTSGTYEQYF. The CDR3 DNA is TGCGCCAGCAGCCCGCGGACTAGCGGTACCTACGAGCAGTACTTC.

This clonotype was observed at least ten times. The rearrangement joins TRBV6-5 to TRBJ1-6; possible D gene TRBD1, 5 bases. This CDR3 contains 14 residues. V lost 2 bases, J lost 7 bases, and 9 bases lay in between. Germline V gene sequence: CDR1 MNHEY, CDR2 SVGAGI. The CDR3 DNA reads TGTGCCAGCAGTTACAGTACAGGAAATTCACCCCTCCACTTT. Translating gives CASSYSTGNSPLHF.

This clonotype was recorded many times. This chain uses TRBV30 with TRBJ1-4; a weak D match, TRBD1 (5 bases). CDR1 and CDR2 (germline): GTSNPN, SVGIG (reference sequence). Between the trimmed V and J ends, which lost 4 bases and 0 bases, there was a span of 18 bases. This CDR3 has 17 residues. CDR3 residues: CAWTRFGGPTTNEKLFF. The CDR3 bases are TGTGCCTGGACCCGATTTGGGGGACCCACAACTAATGAAAAACTGTTTTTT. Supplemented by reference TRBV30 and TRBJ1-4, the full variable domain reads SQTIHQWPATLVQPVGSPLSLECTVEGTSNPNLYWYRQAAGRGLQLLFYSVGIGQISSEVPQNLSASRPQDRQFILSSKKLLLSDSGFYLCAWTRFGGPTTNEKLFFGSGTQLSVL.

This clonotype was seen a few times. A read error may explain this, as a much larger clone is one base away. The chain joins TRBV18 to TRBJ2-1; D is perhaps TRBD2 (6 bases). The germline V and J ends were trimmed by 6 bases and 2 bases, with 11 bases remaining between them. CDR1 KGHSH and CDR2 LQKENI come from the germline V gene. This CDR3 has 14 residues. CDR3 nucleotide sequence: TGTGCCAGCTCTCACGGGAGAACCTACAATGAGCAGTTCTTC. Translated: CASSHGRTYNEQFF.

This clonotype was observed many times. The chain uses TRBV7-8 and TRBJ1-4, with 10 bases fitting TRBD1. J gave up 3 bases and V 4 bases, and 8 bases lay outside the gene matches. Germline CDR1 and CDR2: SGHVS and FQNEAQ. This CDR3 is 17 amino acids long. In DNA form, the CDR3 reads TGTGCCAGCAGCTCCCAACACGGACAGGGGGCTAATGAAAAACTGTTTTTT. It translates to CASSSQHGQGANEKLFF.

This clonotype was picked up many times. The chain combines TRBV7-8 with TRBJ1-6; 7 nucleotides line up with TRBD1. Trimming removed 1 base from V and 5 bases from J; junction bases left unmatched: 8. Germline loops: CDR1 SGHVS, CDR2 FQNEAQ. This CDR3 is built from 17 residues. CDR3: CASSLVPGGQNNSPLHF. The DNA of the CDR3 is TGTGCCAGCAGCTTAGTTCCTGGGGGACAGAATAATTCACCCCTCCACTTT.

The chain links TRBV5-1 to TRBJ1-1; maybe TRBD1 (5 bases). Trimming took off 3 bases at V and 2 bases at J, with 5 bases between the two ends. This CDR3 is 12 amino acids long. CDR1 SGHRS and CDR2 YFSETQ come from the germline V gene. CDR3 sequence: CASSWDNTEAFF. CDR3 in DNA: TGCGCCAGCAGCTGGGACAACACTGAAGCTTTCTTT.

This clonotype has ten or more counts. The rearrangement uses TRBV2 and TRBJ2-2; tentatively, D is TRBD2 (5 bases). Deletions cut 5 bases from V and 4 bases from J, with 8 bases between. The CDR3 length is 13 residues. The germline V gene has CDR1 SNHLY and CDR2 FYNNEI. CDR3 coding DNA: TGTGCCAGCAGTCCTCTAGCCACCGGGGAGCTGTTTTTT. Protein product: CASSPLATGELFF.

The chain recombines TRBV19 with TRBJ2-7; D gene ambiguous. Germline V lookup: CDR1 LNHDA, CDR2 SQIVND (reference sequence). The CDR3 has 13 residues. Trimming shortened V by 4 bases and J by 2 bases, and 9 bases separated the two germline ends. The CDR3 reads CASSTTVTYEQYF. In nucleotides, the CDR3 is TGTGCCAGTAGTACGACTGTAACCTACGAGCAGTACTTC.

This clonotype was seen repeatedly, ten times or more. The V gene is TRBV6-4, the J gene TRBJ2-2; 8 bases map to TRBD1. Germline-derived CDR1 and CDR2 are MRHNA and SNTAGT. The CDR3 length is 14 residues. The V gene end was trimmed by 5 bases and the J gene end by 5 bases; junction bases not matched to a gene: 4. CDR3 region: CASSPQGATGELFF. The CDR3 DNA is TGTGCCAGCAGTCCCCAGGGGGCAACCGGGGAGCTGTTTTTT.

This clonotype was counted ten times or more. The chain links TRBV2 to TRBJ1-1; 7 bases agree with TRBD1. J lost 2 bases, V lost 5 bases, and 8 bases had no gene match. The CDR3 is made up of 15 amino acids. Looked up from germline, CDR1 is SNHLY and CDR2 is FYNNEI. CDR3 sequence reads: CASSSAGTANTEAFF. CDR3 DNA sequence: TGTGCCAGCAGTTCCGCGGGGACAGCTAACACTGAAGCTTTCTTT. Looking up the rest from reference TRBV2 and TRBJ1-1 gives the full variable domain: EPEVTQTPSHQVTQMGQEVILRCVPISNHLYFYWYRQILGQKVEFLVSFYNNEISEKSEIFDDQFSVERPDGSNFTLKIRSTKLEDSAMYFCASSSAGTANTEAFFGQGTRLTVV.

This clonotype was detected many times. The chain recombines TRBV6-2 or TRBV6-3 with TRBJ2-1, with TRBD1 matching 7 bases. Germline V CDR1 and CDR2: MNHEY, SVGEGT. Trimming removed 6 bases from V and 5 bases from J; junction bases left unmatched: 1. This CDR3 contains 12 residues. CDR3: CASRTGNNEQFF. The CDR3 DNA reads TGTGCCAGCAGGACAGGGAACAATGAGCAGTTCTTC.

This clonotype was seen only a few times. This chain links TRBV6-5 with TRBJ2-6; perhaps TRBD2 as D (5 bases). The CDR3 has 16 amino acids. V lost 4 bases to trimming and J lost 1 base, with 11 bases between them. Germline V gene sequence: CDR1 MNHEY, CDR2 SVGAGI. Here the CDR3 DNA reads TGTGCCAGCAGTTCGAGGGCAGAGTCTGGGGCCAACGTCCTGACTTTC. Protein product: CASSSRAESGANVLTF.

In this sample, this clonotype turned up many times. V is TRBV6-1 and J is TRBJ2-2, with D possibly being TRBD1 (6 bases). Trimming removed 3 bases at V and 6 bases at J, with 8 bases between. CDR3 length: 13 residues. CDR1 and CDR2 from the germline V gene are MNHNS and SASEGT. Here the CDR3 reads CASSEDRSGELFF. The CDR3 coding sequence is TGTGCCAGCAGTGAGGACAGATCCGGGGAGCTGTTTTTT.

Of note for this clonotype: This may stem from a read error, because a much larger clone lies one nucleotide away. The CDR3 nucleotides are TGTGCCAGCAGCTTAGAGGGGCGAAACTATGGCTACATCTTC. It encodes CASSLEGRNYGYIF. The rearrangement links TRBV7-2 to TRBJ1-2, with D perhaps TRBD1 (5 bases). This CDR3 is 14 amino acids long. The germline V gene has CDR1 SGHTA and CDR2 FQGNSA.

In its sample, this clonotype was seen many times. This rearrangement joins TRBV6-1 to TRBJ2-1, with D perhaps matching TRBD2 (6 bases). The CDR3 has 15 amino acids. In germline, CDR1 is MNHNS, CDR2 SASEGT. V shed 4 bases and J shed 1 base, with 11 bases lying between them. The CDR3 nucleotides are TGTGCCAGCAGTGCCGGACTATTATCCTACAATGAGCAGTTCTTC. Its translation is CASSAGLLSYNEQFF.

The table lists this clonotype with a count of one. The chain employs TRBV2 and TRBJ2-4; the match to TRBD2 covers 7 bases. V lost 6 bases to trimming and J lost 7 bases; unmatched junction nucleotides: 6. The CDR3 loop spans 13 amino acids. Germline CDR1 reads SNHLY; CDR2 reads FYNNEI. DNA for the CDR3: TGTGCCAGCAGGGGCGGGAGTGTGAACATTCAGTACTTC. It encodes CASRGGSVNIQYF.

The sample holds many counts of this clonotype. The V call is TRBV20-1, the J call TRBJ2-7, with D possibly TRBD2 on 6 matching bases. V was cut by 6 bases and J by 0 bases, with 12 bases left in between. The CDR3 covers 13 residues. The germline CDR1 and CDR2 sequences are DFQATT and SNEGSKA (reference sequence). The CDR3 reads CSATGTFSYEQYF. The CDR3 DNA sequence: TGCAGTGCCACGGGGACTTTCTCCTACGAGCAGTACTTC.

This clonotype has at least ten counts. This chain connects TRBV12-3 or TRBV12-4 to TRBJ2-1; D may be TRBD1 or TRBD2 (7 bases each). The CDR3 is 15 amino acids. V was clipped by 6 bases and J by 8 bases, with 20 bases between them. The CDR3 loop is CASRKGQRTRDEQFF. In DNA form, the CDR3 reads TGTGCCAGCAGAAAGGGACAGAGGACTAGGGATGAGCAGTTCTTC.

Many counts were recorded for this clonotype. The genes are TRBV28 and TRBJ1-5; D remains unclear. The CDR3 consists of 15 residues. Germline V gene data show CDR1 as MDHEN and CDR2 as SYDVKM. V was cut by 5 bases and J by 0 bases, with 11 bases left in between. This CDR3 is CASSSRSYSNQPQHF. CDR3 bases: TGTGCCAGCAGTAGTAGGTCCTATAGCAATCAGCCCCAGCATTTT.

The CDR3 spells CASSLIYEQYF. The DNA of the CDR3 is TGTGCCAGCAGTTTGATATACGAGCAGTACTTC. The chain recombines TRBV12-3 or TRBV12-4 with TRBJ2-7; unclear D gene. V lost 3 bases and J 4 bases, leaving 4 bases between the germline ends. This CDR3 has 11 amino acids.

This clonotype was counted at least ten times. V is TRBV6-2 or TRBV6-3 and J is TRBJ2-3; perhaps TRBD1 as D (5 bases). CDR3 length: 14 amino acids. Trimming removed 2 bases from V and 1 base from J, with 7 bases in between. CDR1 is MNHEY and CDR2 is SVGEGT in the germline V gene. The CDR3 coding sequence is TGTGCCAGCAGTTACGAACAGGGCACAGATACGCAGTATTTT. Its protein product is CASSYEQGTDTQYF.

This clonotype was seen ten or more times. J is TRBJ1-1 and V is TRBV28, with unresolved D. CDR3 length: 11 amino acids. CDR1 is MDHEN and CDR2 is SYDVKM in the germline V gene. Trimming took off 5 bases at V and 10 bases at J, with 11 bases between the two ends. Here the CDR3 DNA reads TGTGCCAGCAGTCCCCTAGGAAGAGCTTTCTTT. The encoded protein is CASSPLGRAFF.

This clonotype was detected many times. The chain links TRBV5-1 to TRBJ2-1; D is perhaps TRBD1 (6 bases). Deletions cut 0 bases from V and 0 bases from J, with 16 bases between. This CDR3 region has 18 residues. The germline V gene has CDR1 SGHRS and CDR2 YFSETQ. The CDR3 loop reads CASSLGADSLSSYNEQFF. Written as DNA, the CDR3 is TGCGCCAGCAGCTTGGGGGCGGACAGCTTAAGCTCCTACAATGAGCAGTTCTTC.

This clonotype has a count of ten or more. The chain combines TRBV29-1 with TRBJ2-7; D is perhaps TRBD2 (7 bases). The CDR3 has 13 amino acids. V was shortened by 6 bases and J by 5 bases, with 17 bases between the two germline ends. CDR1 SQVTM and CDR2 ANQGSEA come from the germline V gene. Here the CDR3 reads CSVPSGGADEQYF. DNA for the CDR3: TGCAGCGTCCCCTCTGGGGGGGCTGACGAGCAGTACTTC.

In this sample, this clonotype turned up many times. The chain is built from TRBV20-1 and TRBJ2-7; a weak D match, TRBD1 (6 bases). The V end was cut by 2 bases, the J end by 2 bases, with 19 bases between. Germline V gene data show CDR1 as DFQATT and CDR2 as SNEGSKA (reference sequence). The CDR3 has 16 amino acids. For the CDR3, the DNA is TGCAGTGCTAGATCCTACTCCGGGACAAACGCCTACGAGCAGTACTTC. Translation: CSARSYSGTNAYEQYF.

Ten or more counts support this clonotype. The chain joins TRBV4-3 to TRBJ2-3, with D unclear. In germline, CDR1 is LGHNA, CDR2 YSLEER. The CDR3 is 18 amino acids. V shed 0 bases and J shed 0 bases, with 16 bases lying between them. CDR3 sequence reads: CASSQDLRTATSTDTQYF. The CDR3 bases are TGCGCCAGCAGCCAAGATTTGAGGACCGCCACTAGCACAGATACGCAGTATTTT.

This clonotype has a count of ten or more. The CDR3 sequence: CASSFWGLDTGELFF. In nucleotides, the CDR3 is TGTGCCAGCAGCTTCTGGGGGTTGGACACCGGGGAGCTGTTTTTT. This chain joins TRBV11-2 and TRBJ2-2; D is perhaps TRBD1 or TRBD2 (5 bases each). This CDR3 is 15 amino acids long. Germline V CDR1 and CDR2: SGHAT, FQNNGV. Trimming took off 3 bases at V and 3 bases at J, with 11 bases between the two ends.

This clonotype has a count of ten or more. CDR3 in DNA: TGCAGTGCGCCTGGGACTAGCTACAATGAGCAGTTCTTC. Translation: CSAPGTSYNEQFF. The chain has TRBV20-1 and TRBJ2-1; 8 nucleotides line up with TRBD2. The germline V gene encodes CDR1 DFQATT and CDR2 SNEGSKA (reference sequence). This CDR3 has 13 residues. The V segment lost 6 bases and the J segment 3 bases; nucleotides outside the gene matches: 4.